This TCR beta chain emerged from a study of regulatory T cells in long-lasting Graves disease. Construction of TCR beta libraries relied on iRepertoire HTBI primers and on Arm-PCR targeting CDR3 regions. TCRdb re-derived calls from the multiplex PCR reads in MiXCR, one entry per CDR3 protein. The table records 650,000 to 700,000 distinct CDR3 sequences, around 32% of them present only once. The time point denotes: persistent/refractory GD, antithyroid drugs over 5 years with positive TRAb. PBMC RNA was the source of the TCR library. This clonotype was detected a few times. This clonotype was obtained from a female donor with Graves disease. The sequenced sample was peripheral blood mononuclear cells (PBMCs), obtained when the disease was refractory, from a patient treated with antithyroid drugs.

In DNA, the CDR3 is TGTGCCTGGCTCAGGGGTCTGAACACTGAAGCTTTCTTT. Its protein product is CAWLRGLNTEAFF. This chain uses TRBV30 with TRBJ1-1; TRBD1 is a possible D gene (6 bases). Trimming cost V 5 bases and J 0 bases, with 10 bases left between them. Germline V gene lookup returns CDR1 GTSNPN and CDR2 SVGIG (reference sequence). The CDR3 has 13 residues.